These 3 T cell receptor beta chains share one sample of origin, sequenced in a study of control samples from healthy donors and cancer patients. The repertoire was sequenced with immunoSEQ multiplex PCR; TCRdb's copy has only in-frame clones and lacks some. Of around 95,000 clones listed, around 81% are singletons. The sample consisted of blood. All receptors derive from a man aged 25-45 years in good health.

The J gene is TRBJ2-7, the V gene TRBV11-2; TRBD2 is a possible D gene (5 bases). The V gene's germline CDR1 is SGHAT and CDR2 FQNNGV. This CDR3 spans 14 amino acids. Trimming stripped 1 base from V and 4 bases from J, with 11 bases between. The CDR3 DNA follows: TGTGCCAGCAGCTTAGTCAAGGAGCGGTACGAGCAGTACTTC. It yields the protein CASSLVKERYEQYF.

The J gene is TRBJ1-1, the V gene TRBV28; perhaps TRBD1 as D (5 bases). The CDR3 spans 13 residues. The V gene lost 6 bases and the J gene lost 1 base, with 9 bases spanning the gap. Germline V lookup: CDR1 MDHEN, CDR2 SYDVKM. The CDR3 DNA reads as TGTGCCAGCAGCTCTACAGGGAACACTGAAGCTTTCTTT. It translates to CASSSTGNTEAFF. The full variable domain, in which reference TRBV28 and TRBJ1-1 provide the parts outside the CDR3, is DVKVTQSSRYLVKRTGEKVFLECVQDMDHENMFWYRQDPGLGLRLIYFSYDVKMKEKGDIPEGYSVSREKKERFSLILESASTNQTSMYLCASSSTGNTEAFFGQGTRLTVV.

The sample holds a few counts of this clone. V and J are TRBV7-8 and TRBJ2-3, with 7 bases identical to TRBD2. Unmatched junction bases numbered 13, after V lost 5 bases and J lost 5 bases. The CDR3 sequence is 16 residues long. Germline lookup yields CDR1 SGHVS and CDR2 FQNEAQ. The CDR3 sequence: CASSAAGRILQDTQYF. CDR3 DNA: TGTGCCAGCAGCGCAGCGGGAAGGATTTTACAAGATACGCAGTATTTT.